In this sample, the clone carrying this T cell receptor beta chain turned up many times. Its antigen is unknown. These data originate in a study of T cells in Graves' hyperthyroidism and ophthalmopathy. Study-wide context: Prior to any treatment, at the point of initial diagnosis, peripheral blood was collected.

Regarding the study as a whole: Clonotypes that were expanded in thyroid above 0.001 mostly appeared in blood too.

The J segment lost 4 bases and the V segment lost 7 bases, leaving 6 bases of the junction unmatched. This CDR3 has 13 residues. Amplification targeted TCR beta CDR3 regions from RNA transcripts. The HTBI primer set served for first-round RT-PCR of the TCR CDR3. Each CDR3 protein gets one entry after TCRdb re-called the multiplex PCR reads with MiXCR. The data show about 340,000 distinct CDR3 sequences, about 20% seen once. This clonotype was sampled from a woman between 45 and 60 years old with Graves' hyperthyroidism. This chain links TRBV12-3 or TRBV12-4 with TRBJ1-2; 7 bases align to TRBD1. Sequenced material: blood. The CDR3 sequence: CASTPTGVYGYTF. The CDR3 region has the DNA TGTGCCAGCACCCCAACAGGGGTCTATGGCTACACCTTC.